Shown below are 28 T cell receptor beta chains from a single sample sequenced in a study of cytomegalovirus exposure and HLA in healthy donors. Both 60 Vbeta primers and 13 Jbeta primers went into the PCR. Sequencing was performed with immunoSEQ multiplex PCR; in TCRdb, only in-frame clones are kept and a portion is missing. The table has a few hundred thousand clones, approximately 79% seen once; the top ten hold around 1.8%. The sequencing input was PBMCs. These TCRs come from a man between 18 and 29 years old in good health and CMV-seronegative.

The rearrangement joins TRBV7-2 to TRBJ2-3; 15 bases match TRBD2. Germline V CDR1 and CDR2: SGHTA, FQGNSA. V dropped 4 bases and J dropped 0; count of bases not matched to a gene: 8. The CDR3 loop spans 19 amino acids. The CDR3 DNA is TGTGCCAGCAGCTCCCCCGGGACTAGCGGGAGGCCAAGCACAGATACGCAGTATTTT. This codes for CASSSPGTSGRPSTDTQYF.

The V gene is TRBV5-1, the J gene TRBJ2-5, with D possibly being TRBD1 (5 bases). Germline V gene sequence: CDR1 SGHRS, CDR2 YFSETQ. The CDR3 runs 13 residues. V was shortened by 0 bases and J by 7 bases, with 10 bases between the two germline ends. This CDR3 reads CASSLGQGGTQYF. CDR3 sequence (DNA): TGCGCCAGCAGCTTGGGGCAGGGTGGGACCCAGTACTTC. Full variable domain (rest looked up from reference TRBV5-1 and TRBJ2-5): KAGVTQTPRYLIKTRGQQVTLSCSPISGHRSVSWYQQTPGQGLQFLFEYFSETQRNKGNFPGRFSGRQFSNSRSEMNVSTLELGDSALYLCASSLGQGGTQYFGPGTRLLVL.

The CDR3 loop reads CASSPGGSLEQYF. DNA for the CDR3: TGTGCCAGCAGCCCCGGGGGATCGTTAGAGCAGTACTTC. V gene TRBV7-9 combines with J gene TRBJ2-7; D might be TRBD2 (6 bases). CDR1 and CDR2 (germline): SEHNR, FQNEAQ (reference sequence). With 5 bases removed from V and 7 bases from J, the gap between germline ends came to 15 bases. This CDR3 has 13 residues.

The CDR3 region has the DNA TGCGCCAGCAGCCCTGTGTGGACAGGGCACTACGAGCAGTACTTC. Translation: CASSPVWTGHYEQYF. This chain joins TRBV5-1 and TRBJ2-7; 8 bases are a match to TRBD1. The CDR3 sequence is 15 residues long. Trimming cost V 4 bases and J 3 bases; bases outside gene matches: 9. Germline assignment: CDR1 SGHRS and CDR2 YFSETQ.

This sequence joins TRBV4-2 and TRBJ1-2, with TRBD1 identical over 9 bases. Per germline, CDR1 LGHNA and CDR2 YNFKEQ. Trimming cost V 4 bases and J 4 bases; bases outside gene matches: 1. The CDR3 consists of 13 residues. The CDR3 DNA sequence: TGTGCCAGCAGCCCGGGACAGGGCTATGGCTACACCTTC. Translation: CASSPGQGYGYTF.

A single count supports this clone. This rearrangement joins TRBV19 to TRBJ2-1, with 13 bases lining up with TRBD2. Germline CDR1 and CDR2: LNHDA and SQIVND (reference sequence). The CDR3 length is 17 residues. The trim removed 5 bases at V and 4 bases at J, leaving 8 bases unmatched. The chain's CDR3 is CASSPRTSGSQYNEQFF. CDR3 bases: TGTGCCAGTAGTCCACGGACTAGCGGGAGCCAGTACAATGAGCAGTTCTTC. The full variable domain, rest sourced from reference TRBV19 and TRBJ2-1, is DGGITQSPKYLFRKEGQNVTLSCEQNLNHDAMYWYRQDPGQGLRLIYYSQIVNDFQKGDIAEGYSVSREKKESFPLTVTSAQKNPTAFYLCASSPRTSGSQYNEQFFGPGTRLTVL.

The chain carries TRBV28 and TRBJ2-6; no clear D. CDR3 length: 16 amino acids. In germline, CDR1 is MDHEN, CDR2 SYDVKM. V lost 3 bases to trimming and J lost 0 bases, with 9 bases between them. CDR3 region: CASSFSLPSGANVLTF. The CDR3 nucleotides are TGTGCCAGCAGTTTTAGCCTGCCCTCTGGGGCCAACGTCCTGACTTTC.

V and J are TRBV6-5 and TRBJ1-2; tentatively, D is TRBD1 (6 bases). Per germline, CDR1 MNHEY and CDR2 SVGAGI. This CDR3 has 13 amino acids. V was shortened by 2 bases and J by 7 bases, with 11 bases between the two germline ends. The CDR3 region has the DNA TGTGCCAGCAGTTACCGGGGGGCCGTTGGCTACACCTTC. This gives the protein CASSYRGAVGYTF.

This clone was seen only a few times. This chain links TRBV4-3 with TRBJ2-7, with a weak D call TRBD1 (6 bases). The CDR3 loop spans 14 amino acids. The V end lost 2 bases, the J end lost 0 bases, and 8 bases lay between the germline ends. Germline V gene data show CDR1 as LGHNA and CDR2 as YSLEER. The CDR3 protein is CASSQYRASYEQYF. The CDR3 coding sequence is TGCGCCAGCAGCCAATACAGGGCCTCCTACGAGCAGTACTTC.

The chain joins TRBV7-6 to TRBJ1-3, with D unresolved. Germline loops: CDR1 SGHVS, CDR2 FNYEAQ. CDR3 length: 18 residues. The V end lost 2 bases, the J end lost 0 bases, and 17 bases lay between the germline ends. The DNA of the CDR3 is TGTGCCAGCAGCTTATCGACGGCGGAAACTATCTCTGGAAACACCATATATTTT. The encoded protein is CASSLSTAETISGNTIYF.

The chain couples TRBV2 to TRBJ2-3, with 9 positions matching TRBD2. Germline CDR1 reads SNHLY; CDR2 reads FYNNEI. V lost 4 bases to trimming and J lost 4 bases; unmatched junction nucleotides: 9. The CDR3 spans 16 residues. The CDR3, as DNA: TGTGCCAGCAGTGGTGCGGCGGGAGGGCCCCCAGATACGCAGTATTTT. Its protein is CASSGAAGGPPDTQYF.

The chain recombines TRBV18 with TRBJ1-1; D may be TRBD1 (5 bases). V lost 6 bases and J lost 0, with 11 bases in between. This CDR3 comprises 14 residues. CDR1 and CDR2 from the germline V gene are KGHSH and LQKENI. CDR3 DNA sequence: TGTGCCAGCTCCGCGCGGGACTTGAACACTGAAGCTTTCTTT. Protein product: CASSARDLNTEAFF.

Only a few counts were recorded for this clone. The V and J genes are TRBV30 and TRBJ1-4; TRBD1 agrees at 11 bases. The J segment lost 7 bases and the V segment lost 2 bases, leaving 9 bases of the junction unmatched. Germline V lookup: CDR1 GTSNPN, CDR2 SVGIG (reference sequence). The CDR3 sequence is 16 residues long. CDR3 coding DNA: TGTGCCTGGAGTTTTCCCCCGGGACAGGGGGGTGAAAAACTGTTTTTT. This gives the protein CAWSFPPGQGGEKLFF.

The gene calls are TRBV11-3 and TRBJ2-3; 10 nucleotides match TRBD2. This CDR3 is 17 amino acids long. The V gene's germline CDR1 is SGHNT and CDR2 YENEEA. With 5 bases clipped from V and 4 bases from J, the junction kept 12 bases outside the gene matches. The CDR3 bases are TGTGCCAGCAGCCCAAGAAGGGCTAGCGGGGGCGCAGATACGCAGTATTTT. This codes for CASSPRRASGGADTQYF.

The V and J genes are TRBV13 and TRBJ2-2; 7 bases map to TRBD1. This CDR3 comprises 16 residues. CDR1 is PRHDT and CDR2 is FYEKMQ in the germline V gene (reference sequence). The trim removed 0 bases at V and 3 bases at J, leaving 4 bases unmatched. In DNA form, the CDR3 reads TGTGCCAGCAGCTTAGGGACAGGGCCAGACACCGGGGAGCTGTTTTTT. Translating gives CASSLGTGPDTGELFF.

The V gene is TRBV5-6, the J gene TRBJ2-1, with D possibly TRBD2 on 5 matching bases. The V end lost 2 bases, the J end lost 0 bases, and 9 bases lay between the germline ends. Germline V CDR1 and CDR2: SGHDT, YYEEEE. The CDR3 is 15 amino acids. The CDR3 nucleotides are TGTGCCAGCAGCTTCGGACTGATCTCCTACAATGAGCAGTTCTTC. It encodes CASSFGLISYNEQFF.

This clone was seen just once. V usage is TRBV30 and J usage is TRBJ2-7, with TRBD1 matching over 8 bases. The V segment lost 5 bases and the J segment 7 bases; nucleotides outside the gene matches: 10. Germline-derived CDR1 and CDR2 are GTSNPN and SVGIG (reference sequence). The CDR3 consists of 13 residues. DNA of the CDR3: TGTGCCTGGTCCGGACAGGGATGGGAAGAGCAGTACTTC. Amino acid sequence: CAWSGQGWEEQYF.

The chain couples TRBV9 to TRBJ1-4, with D possibly matching TRBD1 (5 bases). The V gene lost 7 bases and the J gene lost 4 bases, with 14 bases spanning the gap. The germline V gene has CDR1 SGDLS and CDR2 YYNGEE. The CDR3 is 14 residues long. CDR3 residues: CASGLQGSNEKLFF. The CDR3, as DNA: TGTGCCAGCGGGTTGCAGGGTAGTAATGAAAAACTGTTTTTT.

The chain recombines TRBV10-3 with TRBJ1-3; D possibly corresponds to TRBD1 (5 bases). Germline V gene sequence: CDR1 ENHRY, CDR2 SYGVKD. Deletions cut 0 bases from V and 2 bases from J, with 14 bases between. The CDR3 runs to 17 residues. The CDR3 DNA is TGTGCCATCAGTGAGTCGTATCAGGGTACTACTGGAAACACCATATATTTT. Amino acid sequence: CAISESYQGTTGNTIYF.

This clone was counted a single time. The chain has TRBV6-5 and TRBJ2-5; 9 bases are a match to TRBD2. This CDR3 has 16 residues. Per germline, CDR1 MNHEY and CDR2 SVGAGI. Trimming cost V 2 bases and J 3 bases; bases outside gene matches: 7. CDR3 amino acids: CASSYTGLANEETQYF. The CDR3 region has the DNA TGTGCCAGCAGTTACACGGGACTAGCTAACGAAGAGACCCAGTACTTC.

The CDR3 nucleotides are TGTGCCAGCAGCTTAGGGTCTTCGGCGGGAGTTGACAATGAGCAGTTCTTC. Translation: CASSLGSSAGVDNEQFF. The rearrangement links TRBV7-6 to TRBJ2-1; TRBD2 agrees at 7 bases. CDR1 is SGHVS, CDR2 FNYEAQ, per germline. This CDR3 comprises 17 residues. V trimming: 1 base; J trimming: 5 bases; junction bases outside the gene matches: 11.

The genes are TRBV14 and TRBJ2-5; 7 nucleotides line up with TRBD1. J was trimmed by 0 bases and V by 4 bases; bases with no gene match: 8. There are 16 residues in the CDR3. Germline V gene data show CDR1 as SGHDN and CDR2 as FVKESK. The CDR3 is CASSPATGPYQETQYF. The CDR3 bases are TGTGCCAGCAGCCCGGCGACAGGGCCTTACCAAGAGACCCAGTACTTC.

The chain links TRBV9 to TRBJ2-7; 7 bases are a match to TRBD1. Germline assignment: CDR1 SGDLS and CDR2 YYNGEE. This CDR3 has 15 amino acids. The junction had 11 bases not matched to a gene; V was cut back by 4 bases and J by 4 bases. CDR3 nucleotides: TGTGCCAGCAGCCCAGGCGAGACAGGGTCGTACGAGCAGTACTTC. This translates into CASSPGETGSYEQYF.

V is TRBV15 and J is TRBJ1-3, with 8 bases identical to TRBD1. Germline values: CDR1 LNHNV, CDR2 YYDKDF (reference sequence). The CDR3 has 16 residues. V trimming: 5 bases; J trimming: 1 base; junction bases outside the gene matches: 7. CDR3 region: CATSFSRDRSGNTIYF. Here the CDR3 DNA reads TGTGCCACCAGCTTTTCGAGGGACAGGTCTGGAAACACCATATATTTT.

The chain uses TRBV7-6 and TRBJ2-7; 7 bases agree with TRBD2. Germline V gene lookup returns CDR1 SGHVS and CDR2 FNYEAQ. The CDR3 contains 12 residues. V was pared by 1 base and J by 6 bases, with 0 bases of the junction left unmatched. The CDR3 loop reads CASSLGTSEQYF. The CDR3 coding sequence is TGTGCCAGCAGCTTAGGGACTAGCGAGCAGTACTTC.

The chain links TRBV6-1 to TRBJ1-4, with D maybe TRBD1 (5 bases). This CDR3 has 16 residues. Trimming left V 2 bases short and J 6 bases short, with 16 bases between. The germline CDR1 and CDR2 sequences are MNHNS and SASEGT. This CDR3 is CASSETPGWKDEKLFF. The CDR3 bases are TGTGCCAGCAGTGAAACCCCAGGGTGGAAGGATGAAAAACTGTTTTTT.

This rearrangement joins TRBV7-9 to TRBJ1-6, with D perhaps TRBD1 (6 bases). Trimming took 5 bases from V and 4 from J, leaving 18 bases between them. Germline loops: CDR1 SEHNR, CDR2 FQNEAQ (reference sequence). The CDR3 has 17 amino acids. The CDR3 DNA follows: TGTGCCAGCAGCGGGGAACAGGGCGCGGGTTATAATTCACCCCTCCACTTT. It encodes CASSGEQGAGYNSPLHF.

The V and J genes are TRBV19 and TRBJ2-1, with D possibly TRBD2 on 6 matching bases. Trimming stripped 7 bases from V and 4 bases from J, with 17 bases between. CDR3 size: 15 residues. Germline CDR1 is LNHDA and CDR2 is SQIVND (reference sequence). The DNA of the CDR3 is TGTGCCAGTACGTGGGCGGGATCCCCTTACAATGAGCAGTTCTTC. Its translation: CASTWAGSPYNEQFF. The complete variable domain, with remaining parts taken from reference TRBV19 and TRBJ2-1, reads DGGITQSPKYLFRKEGQNVTLSCEQNLNHDAMYWYRQDPGQGLRLIYYSQIVNDFQKGDIAEGYSVSREKKESFPLTVTSAQKNPTAFYLCASTWAGSPYNEQFFGPGTRLTVL.